These T cell receptor beta chains were read from a single sample in a study of blood T cell repertoires in COVID-19. TCRdb keeps only in-frame clones here, not all; method: immunoSEQ multiplex PCR. The sample lists over 70,000 clones, more than 75% occurring once. Sequenced sample: peripheral blood. These receptors were taken from a man in his 60s with COVID-19, enrolled during active disease. The CDR3 runs from the conserved cysteine through the conserved F or W.

>TRBV5-4
CASSQDRGNSYEQYF
>TRBV3-1/TRBV3-2
CASSRDTHSPLHF
>TRBV20-1
CSASVIQGAFTEAFF
>TRBV19
CASNSQGWNTGELFF
>TRBV9
CASSVDIAGPQETQYF
>TRBV6-5
CASSWKDRGVYNEQFF
>TRBV5-5
CASSLQGANQPQHF
>TRBV6-5
CASSYVDEQYF
>TRBV18
CASSTTGYQPQHF
>TRBV2
CASSEASGPYEQYF
>TRBV5-1
CASSLVGGFNTGELFF
>TRBV28
CASSTLQGSSYNEQFF
>TRBV12-3/TRBV12-4
CATRTSGADTQYF
>TRBV15
CATSGPGLARETQYF
>TRBV9
CASSVKVDSGISYNEQFF
>TRBV9
CASSVEEPEADQPQHF
>TRBV21-1
CASRVCGEGTTEAFF
>TRBV5-1
CASSLLLAGGPQETQYF
>TRBV28
CASRTGQGNYGYTF
>TRBV11-2
CASSFSLGGLTVSEQYF
>TRBV6-5
CASRQRGGLEAFF
>TRBV2
CASSVEESYGYTF
>TRBV19
CASRTQGGWDTEAFF
>TRBV10-3
CAISDPLLAAYEQYF
>TRBV18
CASSSPVTKETQYF
>TRBV6-6
CASRPISGRGEETQYF
>TRBV7-3
CASSYTTSGSPYNEQFF
>TRBV11-2
CASSPENPGTAGNTIYF
>TRBV4-2
CASSQAGADSQFF
>TRBV14
CASSHTYEQYF
>TRBV27
CASSFMTSGIYEQYF
>TRBV5-4
CASSLQSNSPLHF
>TRBV5-5
CASSRRTVDNSPLHF
>TRBV5-1
CASSLVGQPMDEQYF
>TRBV6-6
CASSFSDTSNTEAFF
>TRBV6-5
CASRDSGNTIYF
>TRBV2
CASSGIQGSNQPQHF
>TRBV6-6
CASTSLRQGANEQFF
>TRBV6-5
CASRPRSDSPNEQFF
>TRBV6-5
CASINQGNTGELFF
>TRBV11-1
CASSPQSYEQYF
>TRBV5-1
CASCPGSSGNTIYF
>TRBV7-9
CASSLKTNTEAFF
>TRBV7-9
CASSAQLAGNNEQFF
>TRBV3-1/TRBV3-2
CASSQEAGLAGVQETQYF
>TRBV6-5
CATLGSSGANVLTF
>TRBV7-9
CASGREVETQYF
>TRBV4-1
CASSQGTVQETQYF
>TRBV7-9
CASSPSGSQPQHF